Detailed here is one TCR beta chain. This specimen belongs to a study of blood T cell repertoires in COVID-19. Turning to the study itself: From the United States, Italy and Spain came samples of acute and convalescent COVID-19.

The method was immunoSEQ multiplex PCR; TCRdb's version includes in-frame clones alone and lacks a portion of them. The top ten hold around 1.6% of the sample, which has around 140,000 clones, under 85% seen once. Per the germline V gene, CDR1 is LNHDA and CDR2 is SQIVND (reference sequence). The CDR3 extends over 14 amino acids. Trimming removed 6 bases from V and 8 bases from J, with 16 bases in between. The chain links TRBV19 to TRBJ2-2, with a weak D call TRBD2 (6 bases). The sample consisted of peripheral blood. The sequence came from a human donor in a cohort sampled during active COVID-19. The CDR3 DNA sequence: TGTGCCAGTAGGACTAGTGCCACTAGGGGGGAGCTGTTTTTT. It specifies CASRTSATRGELFF.